Presented here are 21 T cell receptor beta chains from one specimen sequenced in a study of TIL therapy for anti-PD-1-resistant metastatic lung cancer (dated by TCRdb to the early 2020s). The time point label of this sample denotes: pre-treatment sample, taken before nivolumab and TIL therapy. The immunoSEQ v3 hsTCRB kit was used to amplify TCR beta CDR3 regions from genomic DNA through bias-controlled multiplex PCR. What TCRdb holds here is the immuneACCESS table cut down to in-frame rearrangements. Part of the clones is not present; checked against another copy, under half of the missing clones reflect an unresolved V gene, and the others are unexplained. The sample data list approximately 47,000 clones, and 65% to 90% of these were observed just once. The ten most abundant clones make up around 5% of the sample. Sequenced material: blood, taken at baseline. Receptors originate from a person aged 25-85 years with non-small cell lung cancer.

The table lists this clone with a few counts. The chain has TRBV20-1 and TRBJ1-1; D is unclear. Trimming stripped 0 bases from V and 3 bases from J, with 2 bases between. Germline V CDR1 and CDR2: DFQATT, SNEGSKA (reference sequence). The CDR3 length is 11 residues. CDR3 bases: TGCAGTGCTAGAGATGACACTGAAGCTTTCTTT. This gives the protein CSARDDTEAFF.

The chain has TRBV6-5 and TRBJ2-7; either TRBD1 or TRBD2 may supply D (5 bases each). The germline gives CDR1 MNHEY, CDR2 SVGAGI. The CDR3 consists of 14 residues. The V gene lost 6 bases and the J gene lost 0 bases, with 12 bases spanning the gap. The CDR3 is CASRMGPNSYEQYF. CDR3 DNA: TGTGCCAGCAGAATGGGACCGAACTCCTACGAGCAGTACTTC.

This clone has more than one count but fewer than ten. The chain joins TRBV24-1 to TRBJ2-3; D may be TRBD2 (5 bases). V was cut by 9 bases and J by 1 base, with 7 bases left in between. Germline V lookup: CDR1 KGHDR, CDR2 SFDVKD. The CDR3 consists of 12 residues. Here the CDR3 reads CATASRTDTQYF. CDR3 in DNA: TGTGCCACCGCTAGCCGCACAGATACGCAGTATTTT.

J is TRBJ2-2 and V is TRBV28; no clear D gene. Germline-derived CDR1 and CDR2 are MDHEN and SYDVKM. The CDR3 consists of 15 residues. With 6 bases removed from V and 6 bases from J, the gap between germline ends came to 17 bases. CDR3 DNA sequence: TGTGCCAGCAGGGGAAGTGGACCTCAGTCCGGGGAGCTGTTTTTT. Its protein product is CASRGSGPQSGELFF.

The chain employs TRBV5-6 and TRBJ1-5; D is uncertain. Germline CDR1 is SGHDT and CDR2 is YYEEEE. The V end was cut by 3 bases, the J end by 4 bases, with 11 bases between. CDR3 length: 14 residues. CDR3 sequence (DNA): TGTGCCAGCAGCTATAGGTCTGGGAATCAGCCCCAGCATTTT. This codes for CASSYRSGNQPQHF.

In DNA, the CDR3 is TGTGCCAGCACACCTACGGGACTAGCGGGAGCGGTTGAGCAGTTCTTC. Translating gives CASTPTGLAGAVEQFF. V usage is TRBV27 and J usage is TRBJ2-1, with 14 positions matching TRBD2. From germline, CDR1 is MNHEY and CDR2 SMNVEV (reference sequence). This CDR3 region has 16 residues. With 7 bases clipped from V and 9 bases from J, the junction kept 11 bases outside the gene matches.

The V gene is TRBV2, the J gene TRBJ1-5; no reliable D call. There are 11 residues in the CDR3. Trimming left V 3 bases short and J 13 bases short, with 10 bases between. Germline loops: CDR1 SNHLY, CDR2 FYNNEI. DNA of the CDR3: TGTGCCAGCAGTGACGAGGCTGGGCAGCATTTT. It yields the protein CASSDEAGQHF.

This chain uses TRBV20-1 with TRBJ1-5, with D uncertain. V lost 3 bases and J lost 0, with 9 bases in between. From germline, CDR1 is DFQATT and CDR2 SNEGSKA (reference sequence). This CDR3 is built from 14 residues. The CDR3 DNA sequence: TGCAGTGCTAGTGGCGGTTCTAGCAATCAGCCCCAGCATTTT. Translated, it gives CSASGGSSNQPQHF.

This chain connects TRBV30 to TRBJ1-2; 9 bases are shared with TRBD1. The ends lost 3 bases at V and 6 bases at J; junction bases unmatched: 11. CDR3 length: 15 residues. Germline CDR1 and CDR2: GTSNPN and SVGIG (reference sequence). CDR3 coding DNA: TGTGCCTGGAGGACAGGGGGTGGGAGTTCTAATGGCTACACCTTC. Amino acids: CAWRTGGGSSNGYTF.

The CDR3 DNA reads TGTGCCAGCAGCGAAGGGACAGGGAATCAGCCCCAGCATTTT. Translating it yields CASSEGTGNQPQHF. The rearrangement uses TRBV4-2 and TRBJ1-5, with 9 bases matching TRBD1. J gave up 4 bases and V 5 bases, and 3 bases lay outside the gene matches. CDR3 length: 14 amino acids. Germline V gives CDR1 LGHNA, CDR2 YNFKEQ.

V is TRBV4-3 and J is TRBJ2-2; TRBD1 agrees at 7 bases. The J segment lost 5 bases and the V segment lost 5 bases, leaving 5 bases of the junction unmatched. The germline V gene encodes CDR1 LGHNA and CDR2 YSLEER. This CDR3 region has 14 residues. In DNA, the CDR3 is TGCGCCAGCAGCTTGGGCAGGGGGACCGGGGAGCTGTTTTTT. It yields the protein CASSLGRGTGELFF.

This clone was picked up one time. V is TRBV7-8 and J is TRBJ2-7; D unresolved. The CDR3 spans 15 residues. V dropped 4 bases and J dropped 2 bases, with 15 bases sitting between them. From germline, CDR1 is SGHVS and CDR2 FQNEAQ. The CDR3 region is CASSWGHLGTYEQYF. In DNA form, the CDR3 reads TGTGCCAGCAGCTGGGGTCATTTGGGAACCTACGAGCAGTACTTC.

The rearrangement uses TRBV7-2 and TRBJ2-7; maybe TRBD2 (6 bases). The CDR3 covers 16 residues. Germline CDR1 is SGHTA and CDR2 is FQGNSA. V was clipped by 5 bases and J by 0 bases, with 17 bases between them. The CDR3 region is CASSPISGTGSYEQYF. The CDR3 DNA is TGTGCCAGCAGCCCCATCTCCGGGACTGGCTCCTACGAGCAGTACTTC.

The chain links TRBV11-2 to TRBJ2-3; no firm D call. Trimming removed 1 base at V and 0 bases at J, with 11 bases between. Germline CDR1 SGHAT, CDR2 FQNNGV. CDR3 length equals 16 residues. CDR3 amino acids: CASSLVFGSSTDTQYF. The CDR3, as DNA: TGTGCCAGCAGCTTAGTTTTTGGGTCTAGCACAGATACGCAGTATTTT.

The chain couples TRBV14 to TRBJ2-7, with 8 bases that match TRBD1. The CDR3 loop spans 15 amino acids. With 4 bases clipped from V and 2 bases from J, the junction kept 7 bases outside the gene matches. Germline CDR1 reads SGHDN; CDR2 reads FVKESK. Here the CDR3 DNA reads TGTGCCAGCAGCCTCTGGACAGGGCCCACCTACGAGCAGTACTTC. It specifies CASSLWTGPTYEQYF.

The V and J genes are TRBV9 and TRBJ2-3; D is possibly TRBD2 (5 bases). This CDR3 has 13 residues. Trimming took 4 bases from V and 4 from J, leaving 10 bases between them. The germline CDR1 and CDR2 sequences are SGDLS and YYNGEE. CDR3 DNA: TGTGCCAGCAGCTGGCTCGGGGCAGATACGCAGTATTTT. Protein product: CASSWLGADTQYF.

The V gene is TRBV10-3, the J gene TRBJ2-2, with 12 bases lining up with TRBD2. The germline CDR1 and CDR2 sequences are ENHRY and SYGVKD. Losses at the gene ends were 9 bases for V and 0 bases for J; bases not matched to a gene: 23. The CDR3 has 22 amino acids. This chain's CDR3 is CAIGPSSRELAGGRANTGELFF. CDR3 in DNA: TGTGCCATAGGCCCTTCGTCCCGGGAACTAGCGGGAGGCCGCGCGAACACCGGGGAGCTGTTTTTT.

The rearrangement uses TRBV5-1 and TRBJ2-1, with TRBD2 matching 11 bases. After removal of 0 bases from V and 8 bases from J, the junction contained 7 bases not matched to a gene. The germline CDR1 and CDR2 sequences are SGHRS and YFSETQ. The CDR3 length is 16 residues. The CDR3 loop reads CASSLGVAGGPDEQFF. For the CDR3, the DNA is TGCGCCAGCAGCTTGGGTGTAGCGGGAGGGCCAGATGAGCAGTTCTTC.

V and J are TRBV14 and TRBJ2-6; 8 nucleotides align to TRBD1. This CDR3 is 18 amino acids long. With V trimmed by 4 bases and J by 0 bases, 8 bases remained unmatched. Germline-derived CDR1 and CDR2 are SGHDN and FVKESK. CDR3 coding DNA: TGTGCCAGCAGCCCGAGGGGGACAGGTTTCTCTGGGGCCAACGTCCTGACTTTC. Protein product: CASSPRGTGFSGANVLTF.

The V call is TRBV10-3, the J call TRBJ2-7, with 7 bases fitting TRBD1. The CDR3 runs 14 residues. In germline, CDR1 is ENHRY, CDR2 SYGVKD. V shed 6 bases, J shed 0 bases, and the junction held 5 bases outside the gene matches. The CDR3 here is CAISPNRGSYEQYF. CDR3 sequence (DNA): TGTGCCATCAGCCCGAACAGGGGCTCCTACGAGCAGTACTTC.

The chain links TRBV5-5 to TRBJ2-5; TRBD2 matches 7 bases. V gave up 0 bases and J gave up 5 bases; unmatched junction bases: 7. This CDR3 is built from 15 residues. Germline V gene lookup returns CDR1 SGHKS and CDR2 YYEKEE (reference sequence). CDR3 sequence: CASSLGPGGEETQYF. CDR3 DNA sequence: TGTGCCAGCAGCTTGGGGCCGGGGGGTGAGGAGACCCAGTACTTC. Full variable domain (outside the CDR3, taken from reference TRBV5-5 and TRBJ2-5): DAGVTQSPTHLIKTRGQQVTLRCSPISGHKSVSWYQQVLGQGPQFIFQYYEKEERGRGNFPDRFSARQFPNYSSELNVNALLLGDSALYLCASSLGPGGEETQYFGPGTRLLVL.